The sequence of this TCR beta chain was determined in a study of T-cell reconstitution after alpha-beta-depleted transplantation in children. V shed 4 bases, J shed 4 bases, and the junction held 6 bases outside the gene matches. The length of the CDR3 is 15 residues. CDR1 is SGHVS, CDR2 FQNEAQ, per germline. The library targeted TCRbeta and was prepared with unique molecular identifiers. TCRdb used MiXCR to reprocess the PCR reads, holding one entry per CDR3 protein. The data show about 640,000 distinct CDR3 sequences, with over 15% seen just once and 0.8% to 1.1% held by the top ten. The material was PBMCs from the stem cell graft donor, obtained from the stem cell graft. The chain carries TRBV7-8 and TRBJ1-4; 7 bases are shared with TRBD1. The sequence was collected from a human donor who donated a stem cell graft to a child with acute myeloid leukemia. The CDR3 coding sequence is TGTGCCAGCAGCTACGGGGGGGACAGTAATGAAAAACTGTTTTTT. It specifies CASSYGGDSNEKLFF.